One T cell receptor (beta chain) is described in this entry. Its specificity is not known. The sample is drawn from a study of T-cell reconstitution after alpha-beta-depleted transplantation in children. Study findings and constraints: Expanded graft clones, several hundred of them, were reportedly the source of alpha-beta T cells about two months after transplant. Counts and diversity of T cells one year after transplant came mostly from newly produced T cells.

TCRbeta library construction was performed incorporating unique molecular identifiers. TCRdb processed the PCR reads anew with MiXCR; each CDR3 protein has one entry. The sample consists of a few hundred thousand distinct CDR3 sequences, 25% to 30% of them appearing once. The CDR3 is 15 residues long. V gave up 4 bases and J gave up 4 bases, with 18 bases separating them. Germline V CDR1 and CDR2: SGHKS, YYEKEE (reference sequence). The clonotype comes from a boy in the first two years of life with Wiskott-Aldrich syndrome, due to receive a stem cell transplant. The chain employs TRBV5-5 and TRBJ2-7; TRBD2 is a possible D gene (5 bases). This specimen consisted of PBMCs, obtained before TCRalphabeta/CD19-depleted stem cell transplant. CDR3 coding DNA: TGTGCCAGCAGCGCAAGTCTAAATAGCGTATACGAGCAGTACTTC. The encoded protein is CASSASLNSVYEQYF.